A selection of T cell receptor beta chains follows, all from one sample in a study of shared clonotypes between healthy human individuals. Libraries were prepared by immunoSEQ multiplex PCR; TCRdb keeps only in-frame clonotypes and omits some of them. The sample holds 2 million to 2.5 million clones, around 95% seen once. The sequenced sample was naive CD4+ T cells sorted from blood. These receptors originate from a man aged 18 to 30 in good health. Both conserved end residues are trimmed from each CDR3. The D gene is left open where the match is weak.

J gene: TRBJ2-5
D gene: NA
V gene: TRBV7-9
CDR3 protein: ASSLSETQY

J gene: TRBJ2-6
D gene: NA
V gene: TRBV4-3
CDR3 protein: ASSQEQSGANVLT

J gene: TRBJ2-1
D gene: NA
V gene: TRBV4-3
CDR3 protein: ASSLSVDAYNEQF

J gene: TRBJ2-7
D gene: TRBD2
V gene: TRBV7-6
CDR3 protein: ASSSGLAGGEQY

J gene: TRBJ1-2
D gene: TRBD1
V gene: TRBV30
CDR3 protein: AWSEGDSLTYGYT

J gene: TRBJ2-1
D gene: TRBD2
V gene: TRBV18
CDR3 protein: ASSPRGLAGGAYNEQF

J gene: TRBJ1-2
D gene: TRBD1
V gene: TRBV4-1
CDR3 protein: ASSQATGGNYGYT

J gene: TRBJ1-4
D gene: TRBD1
V gene: TRBV4-2
CDR3 protein: ASSRDRGNEKLF

J gene: TRBJ1-1
D gene: TRBD1
V gene: TRBV7-3
CDR3 protein: ASSGNRGTEAF

J gene: TRBJ2-2
D gene: NA
V gene: TRBV30
CDR3 protein: AWSDGLNTGELF

J gene: TRBJ2-2
D gene: NA
V gene: TRBV5-1
CDR3 protein: ASSLASSYTGELF

J gene: TRBJ1-1
D gene: TRBD1
V gene: TRBV18
CDR3 protein: ASSGKGTGDTEAF

J gene: TRBJ1-1
D gene: NA
V gene: TRBV27
CDR3 protein: ASSLGRANTEAF

J gene: TRBJ2-6
D gene: TRBD1
V gene: TRBV10-3
CDR3 protein: AISGTWTGTAGANVLT

J gene: TRBJ2-3
D gene: TRBD2
V gene: TRBV5-1
CDR3 protein: ASSGTSGRASDTQY

J gene: TRBJ1-4
D gene: TRBD1
V gene: TRBV7-7
CDR3 protein: ASSPGTGGREKLF

J gene: TRBJ1-1
D gene: TRBD1
V gene: TRBV18
CDR3 protein: ASSGPGTENTEAF

J gene: TRBJ1-1
D gene: TRBD1
V gene: TRBV12-5
CDR3 protein: ASGPGQSRTEAF

J gene: TRBJ2-5
D gene: TRBD2
V gene: TRBV5-4
CDR3 protein: ASSFQLGGKETQY

J gene: TRBJ1-6
D gene: TRBD1
V gene: TRBV6-5
CDR3 protein: ASSSMRTGVNSPLH

J gene: TRBJ2-7
D gene: NA
V gene: TRBV6-1
CDR3 protein: ASIETSEQY

J gene: TRBJ2-7
D gene: NA
V gene: TRBV7-2
CDR3 protein: ASSFGPGEQY

J gene: TRBJ2-7
D gene: NA
V gene: TRBV5-1
CDR3 protein: ASSLAVDRGSHPPEQY

J gene: TRBJ1-4
D gene: TRBD1
V gene: TRBV7-9
CDR3 protein: ASSAGGGNEKLF

J gene: TRBJ1-4
D gene: NA
V gene: TRBV6-1
CDR3 protein: ASRWDLGSNEKLF

J gene: TRBJ2-7
D gene: NA
V gene: TRBV6-1
CDR3 protein: ASSLVGGHSYEQY

J gene: NA
D gene: TRBD2
V gene: TRBV4-1
CDR3 protein: ASSQKASGRGYEQY

J gene: TRBJ2-1
D gene: TRBD2
V gene: TRBV6-1
CDR3 protein: ASREEGTSGSIYNEQF

J gene: TRBJ1-6
D gene: NA
V gene: TRBV5-6
CDR3 protein: ASSLNGKGSPLH

J gene: TRBJ1-1
D gene: NA
V gene: TRBV5-4
CDR3 protein: ASTAGAERRTERN

J gene: TRBJ1-1
D gene: NA
V gene: TRBV18
CDR3 protein: ASSPSGGGNTEAF

J gene: TRBJ1-5
D gene: NA
V gene: TRBV6-1
CDR3 protein: ASSDPSSQGGSDQPQH

J gene: TRBJ1-1
D gene: NA
V gene: TRBV27
CDR3 protein: ASSLEGGTEAF

J gene: TRBJ1-4
D gene: NA
V gene: TRBV15
CDR3 protein: ATSRDTKRTDEKLF

J gene: TRBJ2-3
D gene: NA
V gene: TRBV29-1
CDR3 protein: SVPTDTQY

J gene: TRBJ2-5
D gene: NA
V gene: TRBV18
CDR3 protein: ASSPPGLQETQY

J gene: TRBJ2-5
D gene: TRBD2
V gene: TRBV9
CDR3 protein: ASSVATASGRSETQY

J gene: TRBJ2-4
D gene: TRBD1
V gene: TRBV6-5
CDR3 protein: ASSGQGGAGIQY

J gene: TRBJ2-7
D gene: TRBD2
V gene: TRBV7-9
CDR3 protein: ASSQGTSHEQY

J gene: TRBJ2-7
D gene: TRBD2
V gene: TRBV18
CDR3 protein: ASSHTQSGLAGGTAYEQY

J gene: TRBJ2-3
D gene: NA
V gene: TRBV2
CDR3 protein: AIRDRTHGTQY

J gene: TRBJ2-7
D gene: TRBD1
V gene: TRBV18
CDR3 protein: ASSGAGTATYEQY

J gene: TRBJ2-2
D gene: NA
V gene: TRBV28
CDR3 protein: ASIAVGTGELF

J gene: TRBJ2-1
D gene: TRBD1
V gene: TRBV10-3
CDR3 protein: AISESSSDRGFLSYNEQF

J gene: TRBJ1-1
D gene: TRBD1
V gene: TRBV5-4
CDR3 protein: ASSATGERNTEAF

J gene: TRBJ2-3
D gene: TRBD2
V gene: TRBV2
CDR3 protein: ASSGGSGRSDTQY

J gene: TRBJ2-5
D gene: NA
V gene: TRBV2
CDR3 protein: ASSEVGARQETQY

J gene: TRBJ1-2
D gene: NA
V gene: TRBV20-1
CDR3 protein: SVGYGYT

J gene: TRBJ1-6
D gene: NA
V gene: TRBV27
CDR3 protein: ASSLKGPGLGGSPLH

J gene: TRBJ2-1
D gene: TRBD2
V gene: TRBV5-6
CDR3 protein: ASSFRTSGIGEQF